The TCR beta chain under discussion was sequenced for a study of blood T cell repertoires in COVID-19. Study context: Samples representing acute and convalescent COVID-19 were sourced from the United States, Italy and Spain.

V was trimmed by 4 bases and J by 4 bases, leaving 14 bases between them. This CDR3 contains 14 residues. Germline V gene data show CDR1 as LGHDT and CDR2 as YNNKEL (reference sequence). The repertoire was sequenced with immunoSEQ multiplex PCR; TCRdb's copy has only in-frame clones and lacks some. The repertoire has some 97,000 clones, 65% to 90% of them found once; the top ten carry roughly 2.6%. This clonotype was sampled from a woman between 50 and 59 years old who had recovered from COVID-19. This chain links TRBV3-1 (or the pseudogene TRBV3-2) with TRBJ2-7, with TRBD2 as a possible D gene (6 bases). The specimen was PBMCs or T cells enriched from blood (not recorded which). DNA of the CDR3: TGTGCCAGCAGCCGGGGGGTCATCCTATACGAGCAGTACTTC. Translation gives CASSRGVILYEQYF.